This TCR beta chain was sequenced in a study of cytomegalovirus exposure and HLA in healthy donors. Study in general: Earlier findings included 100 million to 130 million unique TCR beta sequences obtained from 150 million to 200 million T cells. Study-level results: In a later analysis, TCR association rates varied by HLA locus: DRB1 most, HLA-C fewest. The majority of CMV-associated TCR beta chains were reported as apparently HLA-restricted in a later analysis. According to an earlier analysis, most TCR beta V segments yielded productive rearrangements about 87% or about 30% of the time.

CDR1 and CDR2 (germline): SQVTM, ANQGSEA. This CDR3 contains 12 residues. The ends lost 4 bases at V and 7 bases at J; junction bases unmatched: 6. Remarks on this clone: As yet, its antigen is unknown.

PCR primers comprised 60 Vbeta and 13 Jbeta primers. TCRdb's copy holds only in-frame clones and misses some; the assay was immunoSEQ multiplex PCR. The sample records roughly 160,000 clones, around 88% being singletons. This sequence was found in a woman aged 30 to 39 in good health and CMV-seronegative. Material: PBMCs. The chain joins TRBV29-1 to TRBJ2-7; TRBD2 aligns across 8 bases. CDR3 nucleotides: TGCAGCGTTGTAGCGGGGACTTGGGAGCAGTACTTC. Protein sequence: CSVVAGTWEQYF.